Listed here are 32 T cell receptor beta chains from one sample, sequenced in a study of cytomegalovirus exposure and HLA in healthy donors. Amplification used 60 Vbeta primers and 13 Jbeta primers. Sequenced by immunoSEQ multiplex PCR; TCRdb stores in-frame clones only, minus some. The data show some 140,000 clones, around 77% seen once. Sequenced sample: PBMCs. The receptor set was obtained from a young man in good health.

The rearrangement links TRBV6-1 to TRBJ1-4; D gene uncertain. Trimming pared 7 bases from V and 4 bases from J, leaving 10 bases between. The CDR3 is made up of 13 amino acids. Germline CDR1 is MNHNS and CDR2 is SASEGT. CDR3 region: CASTERFNEKLFF. CDR3 nucleotides: TGTGCCAGCACCGAGAGGTTTAATGAAAAACTGTTTTTT.

The rearrangement joins TRBV30 to TRBJ1-5; 9 nucleotides line up with TRBD1. This CDR3 is 13 amino acids long. J lost 6 bases, V lost 3 bases, and 3 bases had no gene match. Looked up from germline, CDR1 is GTSNPN and CDR2 is SVGIG (reference sequence). CDR3 in amino acids: CAWRGQGSQPQHF. CDR3 DNA sequence: TGTGCCTGGAGGGGACAGGGCTCTCAGCCCCAGCATTTT.

The V gene is TRBV5-4, the J gene TRBJ1-4; TRBD1 aligns across 10 bases. The CDR3 covers 14 residues. Trimming cost V 5 bases and J 8 bases; bases outside gene matches: 6. The germline V gene encodes CDR1 SGHNT and CDR2 YYREEE (reference sequence). The CDR3 bases are TGTGCCAGCAGGAGGGACAGGGGAGAAGAAAAACTGTTTTTT. It translates to CASRRDRGEEKLFF.

The chain links TRBV5-6 to TRBJ2-6, with D perhaps TRBD1 (6 bases). Germline V gene data show CDR1 as SGHDT and CDR2 as YYEEEE. This CDR3 has 19 amino acids. V lost 0 bases and J 5 bases, leaving 21 bases between the germline ends. CDR3 sequence reads: CASSLGPGQTYYRANVLTF. Written as DNA, the CDR3 is TGTGCCAGCAGCTTGGGGCCCGGACAGACTTATTACAGGGCCAACGTCCTGACTTTC.

The chain recombines TRBV19 with TRBJ1-1; 9 bases line up with TRBD1. With V trimmed by 6 bases and J by 6 bases, 11 bases remained unmatched. From germline, CDR1 is LNHDA and CDR2 SQIVND (reference sequence). The length of the CDR3 is 15 residues. The CDR3, as DNA: TGTGCCAGTAGGCCCCTGGACAGGGGAGGGGCTGAAGCTTTCTTT. This translates into CASRPLDRGGAEAFF.

The chain recombines TRBV28 with TRBJ1-1, with a weak D call TRBD1 (6 bases). V was clipped by 4 bases and J by 0 bases, with 9 bases between them. Germline V gene lookup returns CDR1 MDHEN and CDR2 SYDVKM. The CDR3 extends over 14 amino acids. CDR3 DNA: TGTGCCAGCAGTTCCCAGGGGATGAACACTGAAGCTTTCTTT. Its translation is CASSSQGMNTEAFF.

J is TRBJ2-5 and V is TRBV7-9; 9 positions agree with TRBD2. The DNA matches TRBJ2-7 better at its end, which makes the J call doubtful. This CDR3 is 12 amino acids long. Germline loops: CDR1 SEHNR, CDR2 FQNEAQ (reference sequence). In nucleotides, the CDR3 is TGTGCCAGCAGCGCGGGAGGGGGCGAGCAGTACTTC. This sequence encodes CASSAGGGEQYF.

The V gene is TRBV6-5, the J gene TRBJ2-7; 7 nucleotides agree with TRBD2. CDR3 length: 15 amino acids. J lost 3 bases, V lost 5 bases, and 10 bases had no gene match. Germline V CDR1 and CDR2: MNHEY, SVGAGI. The CDR3 DNA reads as TGTGCCAGCAGTCCCAGACTAGCACGGAGCTACGAGCAGTACTTC. Encoded protein: CASSPRLARSYEQYF.

The chain combines TRBV4-3 with TRBJ2-1, with D perhaps TRBD2 (5 bases). CDR1 and CDR2 from the germline V gene are LGHNA and YSLEER. CDR3 length equals 15 residues. Between the trimmed V and J ends, which lost 3 bases and 8 bases, there was a span of 17 bases. The CDR3 DNA sequence: TGCGCCAGCAGCCAGCTCGGGTCCTTTAGCGATGAGCAGTTCTTC. This gives the protein CASSQLGSFSDEQFF.

This rearrangement joins TRBV18 to TRBJ2-2; D call uncertain. Germline values: CDR1 KGHSH, CDR2 LQKENI. V was pared by 1 base and J by 3 bases, with 6 bases between. The CDR3 consists of 14 residues. CDR3 sequence reads: CASSPLQDTGELFF. The CDR3 DNA reads TGTGCCAGCTCACCACTCCAGGACACCGGGGAGCTGTTTTTT.

This chain joins TRBV6-5 and TRBJ1-6; unclear D gene. The germline gives CDR1 MNHEY, CDR2 SVGAGI. The CDR3 loop spans 16 amino acids. The V gene lost 0 bases and the J gene lost 7 bases, with 13 bases spanning the gap. CDR3 residues: CASSYSGKSWNSPLHF. CDR3 sequence (DNA): TGTGCCAGCAGTTACTCCGGGAAGTCTTGGAATTCACCCCTCCACTTT.

This clone was recorded only once. This chain joins TRBV28 and TRBJ1-1; D ambiguous. V was pared by 6 bases and J by 10 bases, with 18 bases between. This CDR3 comprises 13 residues. Looked up from germline, CDR1 is MDHEN and CDR2 is SYDVKM. In nucleotides, the CDR3 is TGTGCCAGCAGGACCACCGAGCGCGCGGTAGCTTTCTTT. Translating gives CASRTTERAVAFF.

The chain has TRBV4-1 and TRBJ2-4; D is perhaps TRBD1 (5 bases). The length of the CDR3 is 15 residues. Trimming took 6 bases from V and 0 from J, leaving 12 bases between them. In germline, CDR1 is MGHRA, CDR2 YSYEKL. The CDR3 loop reads CASSPRVLAKNIQYF. In DNA, the CDR3 is TGCGCCAGCAGTCCCAGGGTTCTAGCCAAAAACATTCAGTACTTC.

Regarding this clone: Different DNA sequences within this sample yield the same CDR3. The V call is TRBV10-2, the J call TRBJ1-4; D is perhaps TRBD1 (5 bases). The CDR3 is 15 residues long. CDR1 is WSHSY, CDR2 SAAADI, per germline. V was trimmed by 7 bases and J by 0 bases, leaving 12 bases between them. The CDR3 loop reads CASTPRGTTNEKLFF. The CDR3 nucleotides are TGCGCCAGCACCCCCCGGGGGACAACTAATGAAAAACTGTTTTTT.

This clone was seen just once. The rearrangement joins TRBV28 to TRBJ2-5; tentatively, D is TRBD1 (6 bases). The V end was cut by 3 bases, the J end by 4 bases, with 12 bases between. The CDR3 has 14 amino acids. Germline V gene sequence: CDR1 MDHEN, CDR2 SYDVKM. In DNA form, the CDR3 reads TGTGCCAGCAGTTTTTGGGGGCGCGGAGAGACCCAGTACTTC. Translated: CASSFWGRGETQYF.

This chain uses TRBV19 with TRBJ1-2; D gene unclear. The CDR3 consists of 17 residues. V lost 5 bases and J 4 bases, leaving 23 bases between the germline ends. CDR1 is LNHDA and CDR2 is SQIVND in the germline V gene (reference sequence). CDR3 DNA sequence: TGTGCCAGTAGTTTCCCGGGATACCTAGACCTAGGCTATGGCTACACCTTC. As protein: CASSFPGYLDLGYGYTF.

This rearrangement joins TRBV6-1 to TRBJ2-1; maybe TRBD1 (6 bases). This CDR3 has 12 residues. Germline V gene lookup returns CDR1 MNHNS and CDR2 SASEGT. Trimming removed 5 bases from V and 6 bases from J, with 8 bases in between. CDR3 in amino acids: CASSRDINEQFF. The CDR3 coding sequence is TGTGCCAGCAGTCGGGACATCAATGAGCAGTTCTTC.

The chain is built from TRBV7-9 and TRBJ2-7, with 8 positions matching TRBD2. CDR3 length equals 15 residues. Germline V CDR1 and CDR2: SEHNR, FQNEAQ (reference sequence). Trimming cost V 4 bases and J 0 bases; bases outside gene matches: 5. This chain's CDR3 is CASSSTSAYSYEQYF. For the CDR3, the DNA is TGTGCCAGCAGCTCGACTAGCGCTTACTCCTACGAGCAGTACTTC.

This chain connects TRBV28 to TRBJ2-1; 8 bases are shared with TRBD1. The CDR3 length is 15 residues. Trimming cost V 2 bases and J 7 bases; bases outside gene matches: 7. Per germline, CDR1 MDHEN and CDR2 SYDVKM. CDR3 DNA sequence: TGTGCCAGCAGTTTAGTGGACAGGGTTCTTAATGAGCAGTTCTTC. Translating gives CASSLVDRVLNEQFF. Drawing the rest from reference TRBV28 and TRBJ2-1, the complete variable domain is DVKVTQSSRYLVKRTGEKVFLECVQDMDHENMFWYRQDPGLGLRLIYFSYDVKMKEKGDIPEGYSVSREKKERFSLILESASTNQTSMYLCASSLVDRVLNEQFFGPGTRLTVL.

This clone was recorded once. The J gene is TRBJ2-7, the V gene TRBV5-1; possibly TRBD1 for D (5 bases). Trimming left V 4 bases short and J 5 bases short, with 13 bases between. From germline, CDR1 is SGHRS and CDR2 YFSETQ. CDR3 length equals 13 residues. The CDR3 DNA is TGCGCCAGCAGCAGCCAGGGATATAACGAGCAGTACTTC. Protein: CASSSQGYNEQYF.

A note on this clone: The junction departs from germline at one end; a sequencing error may be responsible. The CDR3 spells CSSSLLAGSSYNEQFF. In nucleotides, the CDR3 is TGTTCCAGCAGCCTTTTAGCGGGAAGCTCCTACAATGAGCAGTTCTTC. This sequence joins TRBV7-9 and TRBJ2-1; TRBD2 matches 8 bases. This CDR3 is 16 amino acids long. Germline CDR1 and CDR2: SEHNR and FQNEAQ (reference sequence). Filled out from reference TRBV7-9 and TRBJ2-1, the complete variable domain reads DTGVSQNPRHKITKRGQNVTFRCDPISEHNRLYWYRQTLGQGPEFLTYFQNEAQLEKSRLLSDRFSAERPKGSFSTLEIQRTEQGDSAMYLCSSSLLAGSSYNEQFFGPGTRLTVL.

J is TRBJ1-2 and V is TRBV7-9; D is undetermined. The CDR3 spans 11 residues. Germline CDR1 and CDR2: SEHNR and FQNEAQ (reference sequence). V dropped 6 bases and J dropped 3 bases, with 5 bases sitting between them. The CDR3 nucleotides read TGTGCCAGCAGGCGTGACTATGGCTACACCTTC. Its protein product is CASRRDYGYTF.

The chain recombines TRBV9 with TRBJ2-1; D is ambiguous. V was clipped by 0 bases and J by 0 bases, with 7 bases between them. CDR3 length: 15 amino acids. Germline V gives CDR1 SGDLS, CDR2 YYNGEE. CDR3 in DNA: TGTGCCAGCAGCGTAGAGCGCAGCTCCTACAATGAGCAGTTCTTC. It translates to CASSVERSSYNEQFF.

In its sample, this clone was seen once. V and J are TRBV14 and TRBJ1-2, with TRBD1 as a possible D gene (5 bases). The CDR3 totals 13 residues. Trimming pared 4 bases from V and 6 bases from J, leaving 12 bases between. Looked up from germline, CDR1 is SGHDN and CDR2 is FVKESK. This CDR3 is CASSPRLGDGYTF. CDR3 sequence (DNA): TGTGCCAGCAGCCCCAGGCTAGGGGATGGCTACACCTTC.

This chain joins TRBV4-3 and TRBJ1-4; a weak D match, TRBD1 (6 bases). Germline CDR1 and CDR2: LGHNA and YSLEER. This CDR3 is 14 amino acids long. Deletions cut 6 bases from V and 5 bases from J, with 13 bases between. CDR3 bases: TGCGCCAGCAGTGTCGGACAGCGGAATGAAAAACTGTTTTTT. Amino acids: CASSVGQRNEKLFF.

This chain connects TRBV5-6 to TRBJ1-1; weak D call: TRBD1 (6 bases). The germline V and J ends were trimmed by 3 bases and 0 bases, with 6 bases remaining between them. Germline V lookup: CDR1 SGHDT, CDR2 YYEEEE. The CDR3 is made up of 13 amino acids. As DNA, the CDR3 is TGTGCCAGCAGCTGGACAGTGAACACTGAAGCTTTCTTT. Encoded protein: CASSWTVNTEAFF.

The chain recombines TRBV25-1 with TRBJ1-1; no reliable D call. With 10 bases removed from V and 1 base from J, the gap between germline ends came to 10 bases. CDR1 is MGHDK and CDR2 is SYGVNS in the germline V gene. The CDR3 totals 12 residues. The CDR3 loop reads CATTVGNTEAFF. CDR3 bases: TGTGCCACCACGGTCGGGAACACTGAAGCTTTCTTT.

The rearrangement joins TRBV10-1 to TRBJ2-5, with 14 bases lining up with TRBD2. Judging by the DNA end, TRBJ2-7 fits better; the J call may be wrong. Germline V gene sequence: CDR1 WNHNN, CDR2 SYGVQD (reference sequence). The CDR3 spans 16 residues. The CDR3 coding sequence is TGCGCCAGCAGTAAAGGGACTAGCGGGAGTCCCTACGAGCAGTACTTC. Translation gives CASSKGTSGSPYEQYF.

This chain uses TRBV29-1 with TRBJ1-1; perhaps TRBD1 as D (5 bases). Trimming removed 3 bases at V and 1 base at J, with 12 bases between. This CDR3 contains 14 residues. CDR1 is SQVTM and CDR2 is ANQGSEA in the germline V gene. As DNA, the CDR3 is TGCAGCGTTGAGGGAAGGGGCGGGAACACTGAAGCTTTCTTT. The encoded protein is CSVEGRGGNTEAFF. Full variable domain (rest looked up from reference TRBV29-1 and TRBJ1-1): SAVISQKPSRDICQRGTSLTIQCQVDSQVTMMFWYRQQPGQSLTLIATANQGSEATYESGFVIDKFPISRPNLTFSTLTVSNMSPEDSSIYLCSVEGRGGNTEAFFGQGTRLTVV.

The chain couples TRBV27 to TRBJ2-7; D possibly corresponds to TRBD2 (7 bases). The germline V gene encodes CDR1 MNHEY and CDR2 SMNVEV (reference sequence). CDR3 length: 16 residues. With 8 bases removed from V and 3 bases from J, the gap between germline ends came to 23 bases. CDR3 DNA sequence: TGTGCCAGCGCCCCTGAGGGGGTCGGGGAGGGCTACGAGCAGTACTTC. This sequence encodes CASAPEGVGEGYEQYF.

The J gene is TRBJ2-5, the V gene TRBV19, with 9 positions matching TRBD2. Judging by the DNA end, TRBJ2-7 fits better; the J call may be wrong. The CDR3 spans 15 residues. Germline V CDR1 and CDR2: LNHDA, SQIVND (reference sequence). The DNA for the CDR3 is TGTGCCAGTAGTCCCGAGGCGGGAGGGAAATACGAGCAGTACTTC. This codes for CASSPEAGGKYEQYF.

The V gene is TRBV2, the J gene TRBJ2-1; no reliable D call. Germline V lookup: CDR1 SNHLY, CDR2 FYNNEI. V shed 3 bases and J shed 5 bases, with 8 bases lying between them. The CDR3 length is 13 residues. CDR3 in amino acids: CASSDSLDNEQFF. The CDR3 nucleotides read TGTGCCAGCAGTGACAGCCTAGACAATGAGCAGTTCTTC.